The 9 T cell receptor beta chains listed next were all sequenced from one sample in a study of response to subunit inactivated influenza vaccine. TCRdb re-analysed the RT-PCR reads in MiXCR, keeping a single row per CDR3 protein. The sample holds 700,000 to 800,000 distinct CDR3 sequences, roughly 20% seen once. Source: PBMCs from blood, taken around 5 days after vaccination. These receptors all stem from a man over 45 who received an inactivated influenza vaccine.

In this sample, this clonotype turned up a few times. The chain combines TRBV10-3 with TRBJ2-3, with a tentative D call TRBD2 (6 bases). Trimming pared 2 bases from V and 0 bases from J, leaving 9 bases between. Germline V lookup: CDR1 ENHRY, CDR2 SYGVKD. This CDR3 contains 15 residues. The CDR3 is CAISERSGSTDTQYF. CDR3 nucleotides: TGTGCCATCAGTGAGCGGAGCGGGAGCACAGATACGCAGTATTTT.

This chain connects TRBV7-9 to TRBJ2-2, with D maybe TRBD1 (5 bases). V was shortened by 1 base and J by 1 base, with 13 bases between the two germline ends. CDR1 SEHNR and CDR2 FQNEAQ come from the germline V gene (reference sequence). CDR3 length equals 17 residues. The CDR3 sequence is CASSLEGFEENTGELFF. The CDR3 region has the DNA TGTGCCAGCAGCTTAGAGGGGTTCGAGGAGAACACCGGGGAGCTGTTTTTT.

This clonotype was observed many times. The chain combines TRBV7-2 with TRBJ2-3; D call uncertain. From germline, CDR1 is SGHTA and CDR2 FQGNSA. V was clipped by 1 base and J by 6 bases, with 11 bases between them. The CDR3 consists of 14 residues. CDR3 coding DNA: TGTGCCAGCAGCTTAGGGCGAGGATCGGATACGCAGTATTTT. This codes for CASSLGRGSDTQYF. The full variable domain, in which reference TRBV7-2 and TRBJ2-3 provide the parts outside the CDR3, is GAGVSQSPSNKVTEKGKDVELRCDPISGHTALYWYRQSLGQGLEFLIYFQGNSAPDKSGLPSDRFSAERTGGSVSTLTIQRTQQEDSAVYLCASSLGRGSDTQYFGPGTRLTVL.

J is TRBJ2-1 and V is TRBV20-1, with 8 bases aligning to TRBD2. CDR1 is DFQATT, CDR2 SNEGSKA, per germline (reference sequence). J gave up 0 bases and V 3 bases, and 10 bases lay outside the gene matches. The CDR3 totals 17 residues. The CDR3 nucleotides are TGCAGTGCTAGTCTCCGAGCGGGAGAGCTCTCCTACAATGAGCAGTTCTTC. It codes for CSASLRAGELSYNEQFF.

This sequence joins TRBV20-1 and TRBJ2-5; 8 bases map to TRBD1. The CDR3 consists of 14 residues. After removal of 3 bases from V and 4 bases from J, the junction contained 7 bases not matched to a gene. Germline CDR1 and CDR2: DFQATT and SNEGSKA (reference sequence). CDR3 in amino acids: CSASMTGDRETQYF. The CDR3 region has the DNA TGCAGTGCTAGTATGACAGGGGATAGAGAGACCCAGTACTTC.

This clonotype was found a few times. The chain carries TRBV5-1 and TRBJ1-1; no definite D call. The germline V gene has CDR1 SGHRS and CDR2 YFSETQ. There are 14 residues in the CDR3. The V end was cut by 2 bases, the J end by 1 base, with 9 bases between. In DNA form, the CDR3 reads TGCGCCAGCAGCTTCGAGACACCGAACACTGAAGCTTTCTTT. Translation: CASSFETPNTEAFF.

This clonotype has only a few counts. This CDR3 reads CASSLGAGASYEQYF. CDR3 coding DNA: TGTGCCAGCAGCTTAGGAGCGGGAGCATCCTACGAGCAGTACTTC. V is TRBV7-3 and J is TRBJ2-7, with 8 nucleotides matching TRBD2. Unmatched junction bases numbered 4, after V lost 2 bases and J lost 1 base. The CDR3 is 15 residues long. The V gene's germline CDR1 is SGHTA and CDR2 FQGTGA.

In this sample, this clonotype turned up a few times. This chain links TRBV11-2 with TRBJ2-2; the D call may be TRBD1 or TRBD2 (5 bases each). With 5 bases removed from V and 0 bases from J, the gap between germline ends came to 10 bases. This CDR3 has 15 residues. Germline V gene data show CDR1 as SGHAT and CDR2 as FQNNGV. This CDR3 reads CASSRDGTNTGELFF. For the CDR3, the DNA is TGTGCCAGCAGCCGGGACGGAACGAACACCGGGGAGCTGTTTTTT.

In this sample, this clonotype turned up a few times. The CDR3 loop reads CASSDRPLQGPPQETQYF. The CDR3 DNA follows: TGTGCCAGCAGCGACCGACCTCTACAGGGGCCGCCTCAAGAGACCCAGTACTTC. The chain links TRBV27 to TRBJ2-5; 7 nucleotides match TRBD1. This CDR3 comprises 18 residues. CDR1 is MNHEY and CDR2 is SMNVEV in the germline V gene (reference sequence). After removal of 6 bases from V and 2 bases from J, the junction contained 18 bases not matched to a gene.